The next 19 T cell receptor beta chains were all read from a single sample in a study of metastatic and nonmetastatic thyroid tumors. TCRdb used MiXCR to call clones anew from the PCR reads. Among 20,000 to 30,000 clones listed, around 15% were seen once. Prior to thyroid surgery, none of the patients had received any treatment. The sequencing sample was made of blood. The receptors derive from a female donor with papillary thyroid cancer or a benign thyroid nodule (not recorded which). Some clones in this sample may be carry-over from other donors' samples.

This clone was observed at least ten times. The same CDR3 can be traced to other DNA sequences in this sample. The CDR3 sequence: CASSFGWTGGFHTQYF. In nucleotides, the CDR3 is TGCGCCAGCAGCTTTGGTTGGACAGGGGGTTTTCATACGCAGTATTTT. This chain uses TRBV5-1 with TRBJ2-3; 10 bases are a match to TRBD1. The CDR3 loop spans 16 amino acids. Germline V gene sequence: CDR1 SGHRS, CDR2 YFSETQ. After removal of 2 bases from V and 7 bases from J, the junction contained 10 bases not matched to a gene.

This clone was seen many times. The chain carries TRBV9 and TRBJ2-2; D gene uncertain. The V and J ends lost 4 bases and 1 base respectively, with 5 bases between them. Per the germline V gene, CDR1 is SGDLS and CDR2 is YYNGEE. The length of the CDR3 is 13 residues. CDR3 protein: CASSYRNTGELFF. CDR3 bases: TGTGCCAGCAGCTACAGGAACACCGGGGAGCTGTTTTTT.

This clone came up many times. The gene calls are TRBV24-1 and TRBJ2-2; 7 bases are a match to TRBD1. V was clipped by 6 bases and J by 1 base; unmatched bases: 4. The CDR3 loop spans 15 amino acids. The germline gives CDR1 KGHDR, CDR2 SFDVKD. The CDR3 here is CATSPGQRNTGELFF. The CDR3 nucleotides read TGTGCCACCAGTCCGGGACAGAGGAACACCGGGGAGCTGTTTTTT.

Within the sample, this clone is medium-sized. The chain joins TRBV30 to TRBJ2-7; a possible D gene is TRBD1 (6 bases). The germline CDR1 and CDR2 sequences are GTSNPN and SVGIG (reference sequence). The V end lost 1 base, the J end lost 5 bases, and 21 bases lay between the germline ends. This CDR3 comprises 16 residues. The CDR3 bases are TGTGCCTGGAGTGATTGGACAGCCTCATTGAGCCACGAGCAGTACTTC. Its translation is CAWSDWTASLSHEQYF.

The chain couples TRBV20-1 to TRBJ2-1; D call uncertain. CDR3 length: 12 amino acids. The V gene's germline CDR1 is DFQATT and CDR2 SNEGSKA (reference sequence). Trimming removed 2 bases from V and 6 bases from J, with 8 bases in between. CDR3 amino acids: CSARRIINEQFF. In DNA form, the CDR3 reads TGCAGTGCTAGACGGATTATCAATGAGCAGTTCTTC.

This clone has at least ten counts. The chain combines TRBV2 with TRBJ1-5, with 7 positions matching TRBD1. This CDR3 is built from 15 residues. Trimming took 7 bases from V and 8 from J; bases not matched to a gene: 14. Per germline, CDR1 SNHLY and CDR2 FYNNEI. For the CDR3, the DNA is TGTGCCAGCACCTCTACAGGGGTTGGATTGGAGCCCCAGCATTTT. It is translated as CASTSTGVGLEPQHF.

This clone was observed many times. V is TRBV2 and J is TRBJ2-7, with D possibly called TRBD1 or TRBD2 (6 bases each). Germline lookup yields CDR1 SNHLY and CDR2 FYNNEI. The V and J ends lost 6 bases and 0 bases respectively, with 21 bases between them. The CDR3 contains 17 residues. CDR3 sequence reads: CASRIDGGHYSSYEQYF. In DNA form, the CDR3 reads TGTGCCAGCAGGATAGACGGGGGCCATTATAGCTCCTACGAGCAGTACTTC.

Ten or more counts support this clone. The J gene is TRBJ2-7, the V gene TRBV11-2, with D unresolved. V lost 5 bases, J lost 1 base, and 15 bases lay in between. Germline values: CDR1 SGHAT, CDR2 FQNNGV. CDR3 size: 15 residues. CDR3 sequence (DNA): TGTGCCAGCAGCCAAAGTGTGAGTGATTCCTACGAGCAGTACTTC. This encodes CASSQSVSDSYEQYF.

This clone has more than one count but fewer than ten. The chain is built from TRBV6-1 and TRBJ1-4; no clear D gene. The CDR3 has 15 amino acids. CDR1 and CDR2 (germline): MNHNS, SASEGT. V lost 6 bases to trimming and J lost 5 bases, with 16 bases between them. The CDR3 is CASSPTLTGNEKLFF. In DNA, the CDR3 is TGTGCCAGCAGCCCCACTCTGACGGGGAATGAAAAACTGTTTTTT.

This clone was seen at least ten times. The rearrangement uses TRBV20-1 and TRBJ2-3; TRBD2 matches 12 bases. The CDR3 loop spans 13 amino acids. Germline V gene data show CDR1 as DFQATT and CDR2 as SNEGSKA (reference sequence). The CDR3 reads CRATSGSPDTQYF. The CDR3 bases are TGCAGGGCGACTAGCGGGAGCCCAGATACGCAGTATTTT.

This clone was observed at least ten times. The chain employs TRBV9 and TRBJ2-2; tentative D call: TRBD1 (6 bases). The CDR3 runs 14 residues. The V and J ends lost 0 bases and 4 bases respectively, with 7 bases between them. Looked up from germline, CDR1 is SGDLS and CDR2 is YYNGEE. CDR3 amino acids: CASSVGGGTGELFF. The CDR3 nucleotides are TGTGCCAGCAGCGTAGGAGGGGGCACCGGGGAGCTGTTTTTT.

This clone was detected a few times. The V gene is TRBV19, the J gene TRBJ2-1, with 11 bases that match TRBD1. V gave up 2 bases and J gave up 7 bases; unmatched junction bases: 4. The CDR3 sequence is 15 residues long. Germline CDR1 LNHDA, CDR2 SQIVND (reference sequence). CDR3 coding DNA: TGTGCCAGTAGTATACGGCGGGACAGGGGGAATGAGCAGTTCTTC. Its protein is CASSIRRDRGNEQFF.

This clone was seen many times. V and J are TRBV5-4 and TRBJ2-7; D call uncertain. The germline CDR1 and CDR2 sequences are SGHNT and YYREEE (reference sequence). The CDR3 runs 11 residues. The V gene lost 0 bases and the J gene lost 2 bases, with 0 bases spanning the gap. As DNA, the CDR3 is TGTGCCAGCAGCTTGGCCTACGAGCAGTACTTC. Amino acids: CASSLAYEQYF.

Written as DNA, the CDR3 is TGTGCCAGCACATCCAGCGGGGGGCCTTACAATGAGCAGTTCTTC. Translating gives CASTSSGGPYNEQFF. V gene TRBV27 combines with J gene TRBJ2-1; 9 bases map to TRBD2. The CDR3 loop spans 15 amino acids. The germline V gene has CDR1 MNHEY and CDR2 SMNVEV (reference sequence). V gave up 7 bases and J gave up 4 bases; unmatched junction bases: 8.

This clone was seen at least ten times. The chain has TRBV20-1 and TRBJ2-3, with a weak D call TRBD1 (5 bases). The germline V gene encodes CDR1 DFQATT and CDR2 SNEGSKA (reference sequence). Trimming removed 1 base from V and 1 base from J, with 9 bases in between. The CDR3 totals 14 residues. The CDR3 reads CSARGGEGTDTQYF. As DNA, the CDR3 is TGCAGTGCTAGAGGGGGCGAGGGCACAGATACGCAGTATTTT.

The CDR3 DNA reads as TGTGCCTGGAGTACGGGCCCCGTTTACACTGAAGCTTTCTTT. This gives the protein CAWSTGPVYTEAFF. V gene TRBV30 combines with J gene TRBJ1-1; D unclear. The CDR3 is 14 amino acids. V was cut by 2 bases and J by 3 bases, with 13 bases left in between. Germline values: CDR1 GTSNPN, CDR2 SVGIG (reference sequence).

This clone is medium-sized (0.01 to 0.1%). The chain links TRBV30 to TRBJ2-7; D call uncertain. The CDR3 length is 14 residues. Looked up from germline, CDR1 is GTSNPN and CDR2 is SVGIG (reference sequence). V gave up 5 bases and J gave up 3 bases, with 17 bases separating them. The CDR3 loop is CAWQVSDGDYEQYF. CDR3 DNA: TGTGCCTGGCAAGTATCGGACGGTGACTACGAGCAGTACTTC. Using reference TRBV30 and TRBJ2-7 for the parts outside the CDR3, the full variable domain is SQTIHQWPATLVQPVGSPLSLECTVEGTSNPNLYWYRQAAGRGLQLLFYSVGIGQISSEVPQNLSASRPQDRQFILSSKKLLLSDSGFYLCAWQVSDGDYEQYFGPGTRLTVT.

This clone showed up many times. In DNA form, the CDR3 reads TGTGCCAGCAGCCGGCTAGCGGGAGGAAGTGGGAATGAGCAGTTCTTC. This gives the protein CASSRLAGGSGNEQFF. The rearrangement uses TRBV7-9 and TRBJ2-1, with TRBD2 identical over 11 bases. Germline-derived CDR1 and CDR2 are SEHNR and FQNEAQ (reference sequence). The CDR3 has 16 amino acids. J was trimmed by 7 bases and V by 5 bases; bases with no gene match: 10.

This rearrangement joins TRBV5-1 to TRBJ1-2, with TRBD1 matching over 8 bases. The CDR3 is made up of 14 amino acids. V shed 0 bases and J 2 bases; nucleotides not matched to a gene: 0. Germline assignment: CDR1 SGHRS and CDR2 YFSETQ. CDR3 protein: CASSLGTGNYGYTF. CDR3 DNA sequence: TGCGCCAGCAGCTTGGGGACAGGGAACTATGGCTACACCTTC.